The text below deals with one T cell receptor beta chain. Sequencing used immunoSEQ multiplex PCR; TCRdb keeps in-frame clones, though not all of them. This table holds approximately 150,000 clones, over 80% found once. This sample is drawn from a study of blood T cell repertoires in COVID-19. The CDR3 spans 15 residues. Losses at the gene ends were 2 bases for V and 12 bases for J; bases not matched to a gene: 8. Germline V gene lookup returns CDR1 KGHSH and CDR2 LQKENI. This chain uses TRBV18 with TRBJ2-6, with TRBD1 matching 9 bases. This TCR was recovered from an elderly woman with COVID-19, enrolled during active disease. Input material: peripheral blood. CDR3 coding DNA: TGTGCCAGCTCACCAGAGGGGACAGGGACTCGCGTCCTGACTTTC. Amino acid sequence: CASSPEGTGTRVLTF.